A single sample is the source of the 27 T cell receptor beta chains below, sequenced in a study of OX40 agonist ivuxolimab in advanced cancers. The table came from immunoSEQ multiplex PCR; TCRdb's copy has only in-frame clones and leaves some out. The table has about 50,000 clones, 88% seen once. The sample here was CD4+ or CD8+ T cells sorted from blood, taken in a trial of the OX40 agonist ivuxolimab. These receptors originate from an adult with an advanced solid tumor such as melanoma, head and neck, liver or kidney cancer.

This clone has more than one count but fewer than ten. The chain is built from TRBV6-5 and TRBJ1-6; no definite D call. This CDR3 spans 14 amino acids. V was trimmed by 7 bases and J by 5 bases, leaving 12 bases between them. Germline lookup yields CDR1 MNHEY and CDR2 SVGAGI. CDR3 sequence reads: CASTRWGNNSPLHF. The CDR3 nucleotides read TGTGCCAGCACCCGCTGGGGAAATAATTCACCCCTCCACTTT.

The chain employs TRBV5-1 and TRBJ1-4; D is uncertain. The V end was cut by 0 bases, the J end by 10 bases, with 16 bases between. The CDR3 sequence is 15 residues long. The germline gives CDR1 SGHRS, CDR2 YFSETQ. The CDR3 region is CASSLERADEGKLFF. CDR3 sequence (DNA): TGCGCCAGCAGCTTGGAGAGGGCAGATGAAGGAAAACTGTTTTTT. Full variable domain (rest looked up from reference TRBV5-1 and TRBJ1-4): KAGVTQTPRYLIKTRGQQVTLSCSPISGHRSVSWYQQTPGQGLQFLFEYFSETQRNKGNFPGRFSGRQFSNSRSEMNVSTLELGDSALYLCASSLERADEGKLFFGSGTQLSVL.

J is TRBJ2-7 and V is TRBV6-1; 8 positions agree with TRBD2. V was pared by 2 bases and J by 6 bases, with 0 bases of the junction left unmatched. Germline values: CDR1 MNHNS, CDR2 SASEGT. This CDR3 has 12 residues. The CDR3 DNA reads as TGTGCCAGCAGTGAACTAGCGGGCGAGCAGTACTTC. Amino acids: CASSELAGEQYF.

The CDR3 DNA is TGTGCCAGCAGCCAAGACCGAGGCGGGGGAGAGACCCAGTACTTC. It codes for CASSQDRGGGETQYF. The V call is TRBV14, the J call TRBJ2-5; 7 bases are shared with TRBD2. Looked up from germline, CDR1 is SGHDN and CDR2 is FVKESK. This CDR3 contains 15 residues. Trimming at V came to 0 bases and at J to 4 bases, leaving 5 bases not matched to a gene.

The chain combines TRBV5-1 with TRBJ2-5; TRBD2 matches at 10 bases. V dropped 2 bases and J dropped 2; count of bases not matched to a gene: 3. Germline CDR1 SGHRS, CDR2 YFSETQ. CDR3 length equals 15 residues. The CDR3 protein is CASSLIAGGQETQYF. The DNA of the CDR3 is TGCGCCAGCAGCTTAATAGCGGGAGGACAAGAGACCCAGTACTTC.

CDR3 sequence (DNA): TGCGCCAGCAGTGGGGGACGGCGGAACACTGAAGCTTTCTTT. This encodes CASSGGRRNTEAFF. The chain is built from TRBV10-2 and TRBJ1-1; D possibly corresponds to TRBD1 (5 bases). This CDR3 has 14 amino acids. Trimming removed 4 bases at V and 1 base at J, with 10 bases between. Germline CDR1 WSHSY, CDR2 SAAADI.

This chain uses TRBV7-2 with TRBJ1-5, with 8 nucleotides matching TRBD1. Trimming removed 5 bases from V and 1 base from J; junction bases left unmatched: 4. From germline, CDR1 is SGHTA and CDR2 FQGNSA. CDR3 size: 15 residues. The CDR3 is CASSLGQGSNQPQHF. DNA for the CDR3: TGTGCCAGCAGCCTAGGACAGGGCAGCAATCAGCCCCAGCATTTT.

This chain uses TRBV6-4 with TRBJ2-2; no firm D call. Germline V gene lookup returns CDR1 MRHNA and CDR2 SNTAGT. The CDR3 covers 13 residues. V lost 0 bases and J 3 bases, leaving 2 bases between the germline ends. The chain's CDR3 is CASSDSDTGELFF. CDR3 nucleotides: TGTGCCAGCAGTGACTCGGACACCGGGGAGCTGTTTTTT.

The rearrangement links TRBV4-1 to TRBJ2-7; a possible D gene is TRBD1 (6 bases). The CDR3 is made up of 12 amino acids. Germline CDR1 is MGHRA and CDR2 is YSYEKL. Trimming shortened V by 2 bases and J by 4 bases, and 6 bases separated the two germline ends. The CDR3 bases are TGCGCCAGCAGCCAAACAGGGTACGAGCAGTACTTC. Protein product: CASSQTGYEQYF.

V gene TRBV5-1 combines with J gene TRBJ2-5; maybe TRBD2 (6 bases). The V and J ends lost 4 bases and 3 bases respectively, with 19 bases between them. This CDR3 is 16 amino acids long. Germline loops: CDR1 SGHRS, CDR2 YFSETQ. CDR3: CASSMPGLRGEETQYF. DNA for the CDR3: TGCGCCAGCAGCATGCCGGGACTCCGGGGCGAAGAGACCCAGTACTTC.

The rearrangement joins TRBV6-5 to TRBJ1-2; a weak D match, TRBD1 (5 bases). Trimming left V 4 bases short and J 12 bases short, with 15 bases between. CDR3 length equals 12 residues. Germline V gene sequence: CDR1 MNHEY, CDR2 SVGAGI. The CDR3 region has the DNA TGTGCCAGCAGTTTTCCGACAGCGAGTAACACCTTC. Protein: CASSFPTASNTF.

V gene TRBV19 combines with J gene TRBJ2-1; 8 nucleotides line up with TRBD2. The ends lost 5 bases at V and 10 bases at J; junction bases unmatched: 10. Germline CDR1 is LNHDA and CDR2 is SQIVND (reference sequence). The CDR3 length is 14 residues. The CDR3: CASSLAGTSGEQFF. The DNA of the CDR3 is TGTGCCAGTAGTTTAGCGGGGACGTCGGGGGAGCAGTTCTTC.

This rearrangement joins TRBV11-2 to TRBJ1-1; D is uncertain. The germline V gene encodes CDR1 SGHAT and CDR2 FQNNGV. The V gene lost 5 bases and the J gene lost 0 bases, with 19 bases spanning the gap. The CDR3 loop spans 17 amino acids. The CDR3 sequence is CASSLFGNSFMNTEAFF. CDR3 DNA sequence: TGTGCCAGCAGCCTATTCGGGAACTCTTTTATGAACACTGAAGCTTTCTTT.

Turning to this clone: With a much larger clone just one base away, this may be a read error. The chain joins TRBV5-4 to TRBJ2-7; D is undetermined. Germline V gives CDR1 SGHNT, CDR2 YYREEE (reference sequence). This CDR3 comprises 10 residues. V was pared by 2 bases and J by 5 bases, with 2 bases between. In DNA form, the CDR3 reads TGTGCCAGCAGCTTAAACGAGCAGTACTTC. Its translation is CASSLNEQYF.

The chain carries TRBV21-1 and TRBJ2-6; the D call TRBD1 from the table was never checked on the DNA. TRBV21-1 is reported as a pseudogene. The CDR3 contains 21 residues. The CDR3 nucleotides read TGTGCCAGCAGCAAAGAGAAAGGGGACGGGACACCTTACTCTGGGGCCAACGTCCTGACTTTC. Translating gives CASSKEKGDGTPYSGANVLTF.

The chain links TRBV19 to TRBJ2-1, with 11 bases fitting TRBD1. CDR3 length: 14 residues. Germline loops: CDR1 LNHDA, CDR2 SQIVND (reference sequence). V lost 10 bases to trimming and J lost 7 bases; unmatched junction nucleotides: 9. CDR3 coding DNA: TGTGCCACAACCTCCGGGACAGGGGGGAATGAGCAGTTCTTC. Translation: CATTSGTGGNEQFF.

This clone occurred once. The chain employs TRBV7-8 and TRBJ1-1; 8 bases agree with TRBD1. V lost 0 bases, J lost 1 base, and 1 base stayed unmatched. Germline values: CDR1 SGHVS, CDR2 FQNEAQ. The CDR3 length is 15 residues. The CDR3 DNA is TGTGCCAGCAGCTTAGCGGACAGGGCGAACACTGAAGCTTTCTTT. Protein product: CASSLADRANTEAFF.

CDR3 DNA: TGTGCCAGCAGCTGGCGTCTTAATTCACCCCTCCACTTT. It encodes CASSWRLNSPLHF. This chain connects TRBV7-2 to TRBJ1-6; D remains unclear. Germline assignment: CDR1 SGHTA and CDR2 FQGNSA. V was pared by 4 bases and J by 6 bases, with 7 bases between. This CDR3 contains 13 residues. Based on the CDR3 plus reference TRBV7-2 and TRBJ1-6, the full variable domain is GAGVSQSPSNKVTEKGKDVELRCDPISGHTALYWYRQSLGQGLEFLIYFQGNSAPDKSGLPSDRFSAERTGGSVSTLTIQRTQQEDSAVYLCASSWRLNSPLHFGNGTRLTVT.

J is TRBJ2-5 and V is TRBV4-3; D remains unclear. Matching the DNA end better, TRBJ2-7 makes the J call doubtful. The CDR3 is 14 amino acids. CDR1 is LGHNA, CDR2 YSLEER, per germline. This chain's CDR3 is CASSQDRMSYEQYF. The CDR3 DNA follows: TGCGCCAGCAGCCAAGACCGAATGTCCTACGAGCAGTACTTC.

In this sample, this clone turned up once. This chain uses TRBV6-1 with TRBJ1-2; D is undetermined. CDR1 is MNHNS and CDR2 is SASEGT in the germline V gene. The CDR3 length is 12 residues. V was shortened by 1 base and J by 6 bases, with 6 bases between the two germline ends. The CDR3 DNA is TGTGCCAGCAGTGAAGTGGCGGATGGCTACACCTTC. Translation: CASSEVADGYTF.

CDR3 residues: CASSEYSIYGYTF. The CDR3 bases are TGCGCCAGCAGTGAGTACAGCATTTATGGCTACACCTTC. The chain employs TRBV10-2 and TRBJ1-2; D is undetermined. Trimming cost V 1 base and J 5 bases, with 8 bases left between them. The CDR3 is 13 residues long. Germline V gene data show CDR1 as WSHSY and CDR2 as SAAADI.

The rearrangement uses TRBV7-9 and TRBJ2-1, with D possibly called TRBD1 or TRBD2 (5 bases each). V was pared by 5 bases and J by 0 bases, with 14 bases between. The CDR3 spans 16 residues. Germline values: CDR1 SEHNR, CDR2 FQNEAQ (reference sequence). The CDR3 loop reads CASSPPGRSSYNEQFF. CDR3 nucleotide sequence: TGTGCCAGCAGCCCCCCGGGACGGAGCTCCTACAATGAGCAGTTCTTC. Looking up the rest from reference TRBV7-9 and TRBJ2-1 gives the full variable domain: DTGVSQNPRHKITKRGQNVTFRCDPISEHNRLYWYRQTLGQGPEFLTYFQNEAQLEKSRLLSDRFSAERPKGSFSTLEIQRTEQGDSAMYLCASSPPGRSSYNEQFFGPGTRLTVL.

J is TRBJ2-6 and V is TRBV15; D is possibly TRBD1 (6 bases). Trimming took 1 base from V and 8 from J, leaving 12 bases between them. Germline V gene lookup returns CDR1 LNHNV and CDR2 YYDKDF (reference sequence). This CDR3 region has 15 residues. CDR3 coding DNA: TGTGCCACCAGCAGAGGTCAACAGGGAACCAACGTCCTGACTTTC. This sequence encodes CATSRGQQGTNVLTF.

The J gene is TRBJ2-1, the V gene TRBV5-1; 11 bases line up with TRBD2. Trimming cost V 2 bases and J 2 bases; bases outside gene matches: 3. Germline-derived CDR1 and CDR2 are SGHRS and YFSETQ. This CDR3 has 16 residues. As DNA, the CDR3 is TGCGCCAGCAGCTTTACTAGCGGGAGAACCTACAATGAGCAGTTCTTC. Translated, it gives CASSFTSGRTYNEQFF. The whole variable domain, remainder taken from reference TRBV5-1 and TRBJ2-1, is KAGVTQTPRYLIKTRGQQVTLSCSPISGHRSVSWYQQTPGQGLQFLFEYFSETQRNKGNFPGRFSGRQFSNSRSEMNVSTLELGDSALYLCASSFTSGRTYNEQFFGPGTRLTVL.

This chain uses TRBV4-1 with TRBJ1-6, with D tentatively TRBD1 (6 bases). Trimming took off 4 bases at V and 7 bases at J, with 20 bases between the two ends. Germline CDR1 is MGHRA and CDR2 is YSYEKL. The CDR3 length is 17 residues. CDR3 amino acids: CASSLQRLPRGNSPLHF. CDR3 nucleotide sequence: TGCGCCAGCAGCCTCCAAAGGCTCCCCAGGGGAAATTCACCCCTCCACTTT.

This chain joins TRBV6-6 and TRBJ1-1; unclear D gene. The CDR3 is 15 residues long. Germline V gene lookup returns CDR1 MNHNY and CDR2 SVGAGI (reference sequence). Trimming stripped 5 bases from V and 5 bases from J, with 18 bases between. The CDR3 protein is CASSTRPEAGTEAFF. In nucleotides, the CDR3 is TGTGCCAGCAGTACCCGGCCCGAGGCTGGTACTGAAGCTTTCTTT.

V is TRBV19 and J is TRBJ1-2; D unresolved. The germline V gene has CDR1 LNHDA and CDR2 SQIVND (reference sequence). The CDR3 extends over 13 amino acids. The V end lost 4 bases, the J end lost 8 bases, and 14 bases lay between the germline ends. CDR3 bases: TGTGCCAGTAGTAGTCGGGCCCGAAGGGGCTACACCTTC. This gives the protein CASSSRARRGYTF.